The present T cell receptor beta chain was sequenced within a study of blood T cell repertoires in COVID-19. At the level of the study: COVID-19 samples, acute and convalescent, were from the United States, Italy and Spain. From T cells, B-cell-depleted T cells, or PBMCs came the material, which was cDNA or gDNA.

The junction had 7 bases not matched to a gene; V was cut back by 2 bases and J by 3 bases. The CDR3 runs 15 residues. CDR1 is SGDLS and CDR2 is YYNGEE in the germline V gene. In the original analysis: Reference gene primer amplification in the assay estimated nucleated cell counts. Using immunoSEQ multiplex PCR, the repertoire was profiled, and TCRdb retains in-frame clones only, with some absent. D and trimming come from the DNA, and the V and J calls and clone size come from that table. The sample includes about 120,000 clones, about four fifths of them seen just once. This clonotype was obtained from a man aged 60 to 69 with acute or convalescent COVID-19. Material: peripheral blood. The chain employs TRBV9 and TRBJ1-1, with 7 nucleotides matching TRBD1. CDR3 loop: CASSVLGQWDTEAFF. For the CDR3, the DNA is TGTGCCAGCAGCGTCCTGGGACAGTGGGACACTGAAGCTTTCTTT.